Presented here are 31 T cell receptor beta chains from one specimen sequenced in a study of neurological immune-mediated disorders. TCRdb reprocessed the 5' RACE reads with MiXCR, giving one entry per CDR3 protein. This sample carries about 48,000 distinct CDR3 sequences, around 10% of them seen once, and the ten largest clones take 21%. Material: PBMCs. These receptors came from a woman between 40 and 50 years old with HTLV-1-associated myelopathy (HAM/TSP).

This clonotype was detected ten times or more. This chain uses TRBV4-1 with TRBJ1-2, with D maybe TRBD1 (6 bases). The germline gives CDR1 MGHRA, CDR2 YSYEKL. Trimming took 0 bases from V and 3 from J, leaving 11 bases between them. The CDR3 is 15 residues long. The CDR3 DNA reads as TGCGCCAGCAGCCAAGATATCGCAGGGGACTATGGCTACACCTTC. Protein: CASSQDIAGDYGYTF.

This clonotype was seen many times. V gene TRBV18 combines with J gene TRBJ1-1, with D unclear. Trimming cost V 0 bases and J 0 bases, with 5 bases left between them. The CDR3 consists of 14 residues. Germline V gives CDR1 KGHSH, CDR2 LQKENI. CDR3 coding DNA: TGTGCCAGCTCACCACCGATTTTGAACACTGAAGCTTTCTTT. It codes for CASSPPILNTEAFF. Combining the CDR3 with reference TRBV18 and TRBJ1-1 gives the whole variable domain NAGVMQNPRHLVRRRGQEARLRCSPMKGHSHVYWYRQLPEEGLKFMVYLQKENIIDESGMPKERFSAEFPKEGPSILRIQQVVRGDSAAYFCASSPPILNTEAFFGQGTRLTVV.

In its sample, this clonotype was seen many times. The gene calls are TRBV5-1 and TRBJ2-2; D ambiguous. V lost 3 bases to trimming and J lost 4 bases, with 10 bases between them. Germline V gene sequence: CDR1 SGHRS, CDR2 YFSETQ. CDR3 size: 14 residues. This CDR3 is CASSSRSITGELFF. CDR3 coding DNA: TGCGCCAGCAGCTCCCGCTCCATCACCGGGGAGCTGTTTTTT.

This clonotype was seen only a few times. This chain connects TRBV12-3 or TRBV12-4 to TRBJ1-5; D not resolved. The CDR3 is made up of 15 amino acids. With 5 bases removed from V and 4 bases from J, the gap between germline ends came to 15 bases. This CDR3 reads CASSPHTRLNQPQHF. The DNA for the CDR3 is TGTGCCAGCAGTCCGCACACGCGCCTTAATCAGCCCCAGCATTTT.

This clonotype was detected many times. CDR3 sequence (DNA): TGTGCCAGCAGCCGCGGCACTAATGAAAAACTGTTTTTT. It yields the protein CASSRGTNEKLFF. This chain connects TRBV13 to TRBJ1-4, with D uncertain. Germline V lookup: CDR1 PRHDT, CDR2 FYEKMQ (reference sequence). Trimming removed 5 bases at V and 2 bases at J, with 6 bases between. The CDR3 is 13 residues long. The whole variable domain, remainder taken from reference TRBV13 and TRBJ1-4, is AAGVIQSPRHLIKEKRETATLKCYPIPRHDTVYWYQQGPGQDPQFLISFYEKMQSDKGSIPDRFSAQQFSDYHSELNMSSLELGDSALYFCASSRGTNEKLFFGSGTQLSVL.

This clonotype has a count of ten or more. CDR3 sequence (DNA): TGTGCCACCAGCAGAGACTTCACAAACAATGAGCAGTTCTTC. Its protein is CATSRDFTNNEQFF. The chain carries TRBV15 and TRBJ2-1; D gene unclear. Trimming took 0 bases from V and 5 from J, leaving 8 bases between them. The CDR3 has 14 amino acids. CDR1 and CDR2 (germline): LNHNV, YYDKDF (reference sequence).

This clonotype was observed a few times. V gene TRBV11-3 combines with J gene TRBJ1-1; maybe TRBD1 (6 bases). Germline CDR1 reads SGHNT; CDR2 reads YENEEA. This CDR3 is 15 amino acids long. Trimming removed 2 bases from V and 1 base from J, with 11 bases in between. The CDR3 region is CASSLWGGGNTEAFF. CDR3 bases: TGTGCCAGCAGCTTATGGGGAGGGGGGAACACTGAAGCTTTCTTT.

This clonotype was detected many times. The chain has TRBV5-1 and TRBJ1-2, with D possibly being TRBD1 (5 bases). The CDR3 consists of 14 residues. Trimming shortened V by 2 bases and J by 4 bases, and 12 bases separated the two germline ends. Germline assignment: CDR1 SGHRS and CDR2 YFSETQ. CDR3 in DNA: TGCGCCAGCAGCTTCCAATACGACAGCTATGGCTACACCTTC. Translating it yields CASSFQYDSYGYTF.

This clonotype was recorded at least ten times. The CDR3 coding sequence is TGCAGCGTTGCAAGAGTTTTCGGGGGGGAGGGGCAGGAGACCCAGTACTTC. Translating gives CSVARVFGGEGQETQYF. The V call is TRBV29-1, the J call TRBJ2-5; the match to TRBD2 covers 8 bases. The CDR3 spans 17 residues. Unmatched junction bases numbered 18, after V lost 4 bases and J lost 5 bases. Germline V lookup: CDR1 SQVTM, CDR2 ANQGSEA.

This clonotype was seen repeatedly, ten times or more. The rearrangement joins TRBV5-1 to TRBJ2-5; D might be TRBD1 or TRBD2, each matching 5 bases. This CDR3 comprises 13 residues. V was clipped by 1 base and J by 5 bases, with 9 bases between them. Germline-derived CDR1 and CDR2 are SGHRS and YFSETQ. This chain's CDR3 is CASSLTGRETQYF. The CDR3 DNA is TGCGCCAGCAGCTTGACGGGACGGGAGACCCAGTACTTC.

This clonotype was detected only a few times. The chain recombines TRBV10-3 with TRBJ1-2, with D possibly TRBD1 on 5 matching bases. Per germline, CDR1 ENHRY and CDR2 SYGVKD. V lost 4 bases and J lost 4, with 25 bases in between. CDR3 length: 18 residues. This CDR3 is CAISVHRQMTVGIYGYTF. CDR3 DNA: TGTGCCATCAGTGTTCATCGGCAAATGACAGTCGGGATCTATGGCTACACCTTC.

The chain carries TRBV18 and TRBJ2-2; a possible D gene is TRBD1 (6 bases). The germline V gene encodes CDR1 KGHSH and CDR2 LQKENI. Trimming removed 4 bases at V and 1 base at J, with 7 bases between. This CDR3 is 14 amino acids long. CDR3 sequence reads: CASSLDRNTGELFF. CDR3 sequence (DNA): TGTGCCAGCTCACTGGACAGGAACACCGGGGAGCTGTTTTTT.

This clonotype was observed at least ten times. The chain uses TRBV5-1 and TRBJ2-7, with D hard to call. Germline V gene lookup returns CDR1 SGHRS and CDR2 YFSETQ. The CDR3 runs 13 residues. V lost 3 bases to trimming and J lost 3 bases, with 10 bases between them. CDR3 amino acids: CASSWKDRYEQYF. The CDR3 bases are TGCGCCAGCAGCTGGAAGGACCGCTACGAGCAGTACTTC. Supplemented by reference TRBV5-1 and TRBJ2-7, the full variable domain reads KAGVTQTPRYLIKTRGQQVTLSCSPISGHRSVSWYQQTPGQGLQFLFEYFSETQRNKGNFPGRFSGRQFSNSRSEMNVSTLELGDSALYLCASSWKDRYEQYFGPGTRLTVT.

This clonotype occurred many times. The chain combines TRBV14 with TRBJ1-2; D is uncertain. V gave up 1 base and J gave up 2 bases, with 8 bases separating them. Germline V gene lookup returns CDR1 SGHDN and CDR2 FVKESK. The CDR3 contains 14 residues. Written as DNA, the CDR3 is TGTGCCAGCAGCCAAGTTACGGGGAACTATGGCTACACCTTC. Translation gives CASSQVTGNYGYTF.

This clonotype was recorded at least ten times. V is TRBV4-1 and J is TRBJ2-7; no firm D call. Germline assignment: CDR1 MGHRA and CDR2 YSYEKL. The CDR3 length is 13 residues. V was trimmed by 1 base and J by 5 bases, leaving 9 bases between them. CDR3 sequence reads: CASSQARIHEQYF. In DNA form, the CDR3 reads TGCGCCAGCAGCCAAGCAAGGATACACGAGCAGTACTTC.

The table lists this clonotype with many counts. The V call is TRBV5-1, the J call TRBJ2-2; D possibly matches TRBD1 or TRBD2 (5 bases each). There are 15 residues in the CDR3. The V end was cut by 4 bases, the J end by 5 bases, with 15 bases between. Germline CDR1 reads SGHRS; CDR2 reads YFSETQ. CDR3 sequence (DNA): TGCGCCAGCAGCCCTGCTGGGACCGATACCGGGGAGCTGTTTTTT. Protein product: CASSPAGTDTGELFF.

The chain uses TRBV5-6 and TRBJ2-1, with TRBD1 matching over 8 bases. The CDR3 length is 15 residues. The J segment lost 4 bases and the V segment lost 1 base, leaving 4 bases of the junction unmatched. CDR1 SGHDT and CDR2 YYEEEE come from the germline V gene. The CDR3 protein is CASSLLQGAYNEQFF. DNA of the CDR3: TGTGCCAGCAGCTTGTTGCAGGGGGCATACAATGAGCAGTTCTTC.

In DNA, the CDR3 is TGCGCCATCCAGGGGGTATCGGGGGGCCCTTACATCGGGGAGCTGTTTTTT. Translating it yields CAIQGVSGGPYIGELFF. This sequence joins TRBV10-1 and TRBJ2-2, with D perhaps being TRBD1 or TRBD2 (7 bases each). CDR3 length: 17 amino acids. Germline V gene sequence: CDR1 WNHNN, CDR2 SYGVQD (reference sequence). V was pared by 10 bases and J by 7 bases, with 28 bases between.

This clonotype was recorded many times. CDR3 nucleotide sequence: TGTGCCAGCAGTCCCCGGACAGGGGCAGGTCAGCCCCAGCATTTT. Amino acid sequence: CASSPRTGAGQPQHF. The rearrangement links TRBV27 to TRBJ1-5; 9 bases are a match to TRBD1. Germline CDR1 and CDR2: MNHEY and SMNVEV (reference sequence). J gave up 6 bases and V 5 bases, and 8 bases lay outside the gene matches. The CDR3 consists of 15 residues.

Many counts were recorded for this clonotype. The CDR3 DNA reads TGTGCCACCAGTGATTCCAGGGGGGCGGACACTGAAGCTTTCTTT. Its protein product is CATSDSRGADTEAFF. The J gene is TRBJ1-1, the V gene TRBV24-1, with 7 nucleotides matching TRBD1. Trimming removed 2 bases from V and 3 bases from J; junction bases left unmatched: 5. The V gene's germline CDR1 is KGHDR and CDR2 SFDVKD. The CDR3 extends over 15 amino acids.

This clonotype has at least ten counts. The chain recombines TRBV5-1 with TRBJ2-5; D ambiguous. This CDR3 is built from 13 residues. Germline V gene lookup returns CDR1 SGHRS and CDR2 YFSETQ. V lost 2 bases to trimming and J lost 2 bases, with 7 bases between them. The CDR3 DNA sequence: TGCGCCAGCAGCTTTAGCCCGCAAGAGACCCAGTACTTC. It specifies CASSFSPQETQYF.

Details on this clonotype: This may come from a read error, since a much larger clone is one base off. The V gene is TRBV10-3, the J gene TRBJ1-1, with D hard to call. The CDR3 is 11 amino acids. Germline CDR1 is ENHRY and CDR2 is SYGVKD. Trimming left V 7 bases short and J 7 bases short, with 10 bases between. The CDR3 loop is CAIIAGGEAFF. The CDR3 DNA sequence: TGTGCCATCATTGCAGGTGGTGAAGCTTTCTTT.

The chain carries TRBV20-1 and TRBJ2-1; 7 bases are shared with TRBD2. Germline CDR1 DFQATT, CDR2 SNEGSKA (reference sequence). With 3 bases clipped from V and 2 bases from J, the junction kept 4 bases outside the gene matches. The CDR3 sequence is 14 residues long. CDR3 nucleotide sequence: TGCAGTGCTAGTCCCGGGGGGACCTACAATGAGCAGTTCTTC. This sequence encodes CSASPGGTYNEQFF.

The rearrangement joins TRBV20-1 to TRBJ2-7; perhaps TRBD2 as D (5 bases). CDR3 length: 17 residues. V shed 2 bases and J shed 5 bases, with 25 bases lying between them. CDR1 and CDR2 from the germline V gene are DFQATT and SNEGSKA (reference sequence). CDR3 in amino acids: CSARPSEAAQSVHEQYF. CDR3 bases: TGCAGTGCTAGACCATCGGAGGCCGCCCAAAGCGTCCACGAGCAGTACTTC.

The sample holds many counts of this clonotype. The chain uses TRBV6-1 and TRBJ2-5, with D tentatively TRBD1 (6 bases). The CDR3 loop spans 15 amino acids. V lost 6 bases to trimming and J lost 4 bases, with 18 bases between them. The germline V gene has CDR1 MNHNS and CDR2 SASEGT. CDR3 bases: TGTGCCAGCAGGGGTGAGGAAACAGGGCCAGAGACCCAGTACTTC. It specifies CASRGEETGPETQYF.

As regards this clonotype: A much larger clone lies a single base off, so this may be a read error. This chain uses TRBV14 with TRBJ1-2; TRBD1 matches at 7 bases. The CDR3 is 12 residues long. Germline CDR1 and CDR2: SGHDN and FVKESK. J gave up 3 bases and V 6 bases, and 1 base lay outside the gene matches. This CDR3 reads CASRQGYYGYTF. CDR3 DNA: TGTGCCAGCAGACAGGGGTACTATGGCTACACCTTC.

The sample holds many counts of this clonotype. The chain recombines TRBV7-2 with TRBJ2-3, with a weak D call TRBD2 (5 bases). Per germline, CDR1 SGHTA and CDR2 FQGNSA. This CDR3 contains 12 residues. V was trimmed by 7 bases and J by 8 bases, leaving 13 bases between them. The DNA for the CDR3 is TGTGCCAGCACCTTCCTCGGAGGTACGCAGTATTTT. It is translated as CASTFLGGTQYF.

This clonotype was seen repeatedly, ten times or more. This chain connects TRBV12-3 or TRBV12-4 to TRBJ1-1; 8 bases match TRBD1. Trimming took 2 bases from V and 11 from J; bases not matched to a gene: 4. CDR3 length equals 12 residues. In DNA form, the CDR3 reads TGTGCCAGCAGTTTACGCCGGACAGGGGCTTTCTTT. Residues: CASSLRRTGAFF.

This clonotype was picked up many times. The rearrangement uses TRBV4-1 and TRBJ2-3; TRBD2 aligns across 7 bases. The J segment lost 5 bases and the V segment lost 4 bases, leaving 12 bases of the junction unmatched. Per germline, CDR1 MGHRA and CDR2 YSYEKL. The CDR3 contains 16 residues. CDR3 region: CASSLTIGRGEDTQYF. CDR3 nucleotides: TGCGCCAGCAGCCTGACTATCGGACGGGGGGAAGATACGCAGTATTTT.

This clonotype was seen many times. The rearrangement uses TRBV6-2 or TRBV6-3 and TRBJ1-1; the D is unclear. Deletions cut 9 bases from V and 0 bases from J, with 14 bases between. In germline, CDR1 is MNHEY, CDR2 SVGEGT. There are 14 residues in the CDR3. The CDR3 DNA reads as TGTGCCAGTGTCAAGCTCCTATTGAACACTGAAGCTTTCTTT. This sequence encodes CASVKLLLNTEAFF.

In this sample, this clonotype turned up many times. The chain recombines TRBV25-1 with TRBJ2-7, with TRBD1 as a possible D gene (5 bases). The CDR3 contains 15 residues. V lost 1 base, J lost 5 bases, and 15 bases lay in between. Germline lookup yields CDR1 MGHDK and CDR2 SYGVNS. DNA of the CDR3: TGTGCCAGCAGTGAATCGGGTCGACTCAGGGACGAGCAGTACTTC. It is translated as CASSESGRLRDEQYF.